These 5 T cell receptor beta chains were sequenced from one sample in a study of T cell repertoires in aging, cancer and after chemotherapy. Amplification of TCR beta used genomic DNA extracted from peripheral blood. A mixed TRB-A/B primer pool amplified rearranged TRB by multiplex touch-down PCR. TCRdb processed the multiplex PCR reads anew with MiXCR; each CDR3 protein has one entry. The table includes roughly 2,400 distinct CDR3 sequences, 22% detected once. Sequencing was performed on blood. The source of these receptors is a human donor with a blood cancer.

This clonotype was observed a few times. The chain combines TRBV20-1 with TRBJ2-5, with 7 positions matching TRBD2. This CDR3 region has 14 residues. Germline V gene sequence: CDR1 DFQATT, CDR2 SNEGSKA (reference sequence). V lost 3 bases to trimming and J lost 2 bases; unmatched junction nucleotides: 6. The CDR3 coding sequence is TGCAGTGCTAGTATTCAGGGAGGGCAAGAGACCCAGTACTTC. The encoded protein is CSASIQGGQETQYF.

The chain employs TRBV11-2 and TRBJ2-4; a weak D match, TRBD1 (6 bases). This CDR3 comprises 14 residues. Trimming cost V 1 base and J 8 bases, with 12 bases left between them. Germline V lookup: CDR1 SGHAT, CDR2 FQNNGV. CDR3 coding DNA: TGTGCCAGCAGCTTAGCCCCCGGACAGTACATTCAGTACTTC. It encodes CASSLAPGQYIQYF.

By share, this clonotype counts as medium-sized. V gene TRBV5-6 combines with J gene TRBJ2-6; D is undetermined. The CDR3 is 14 residues long. Trimming shortened V by 4 bases and J by 1 base, and 6 bases separated the two germline ends. CDR1 is SGHDT, CDR2 YYEEEE, per germline. The CDR3 nucleotides are TGTGCCAGCAGCCTGGGATCTGGGGCCAACGTCCTGACTTTC. Its translation: CASSLGSGANVLTF. Full variable domain (missing parts from reference TRBV5-6 and TRBJ2-6): DAGVTQSPTHLIKTRGQQVTLRCSPKSGHDTVSWYQQALGQGPQFIFQYYEEEERQRGNFPDRFSGHQFPNYSSELNVNALLLGDSALYLCASSLGSGANVLTFGAGSRLTVL.

This clonotype is medium-sized in the sample. CDR3 nucleotide sequence: TGTGCCAGCAGTCCCTCGTACTACTACTACTACGAGCAGTACTTC. Amino acid sequence: CASSPSYYYYYEQYF. V is TRBV27 and J is TRBJ2-7; D unclear. CDR1 MNHEY and CDR2 SMNVEV come from the germline V gene (reference sequence). The V and J ends lost 5 bases and 3 bases respectively, with 17 bases between them. CDR3 length: 15 residues.

This clonotype is deemed medium-sized. V gene TRBV7-2 combines with J gene TRBJ1-4; 7 bases map to TRBD1. Germline lookup yields CDR1 SGHTA and CDR2 FQGNSA. This CDR3 region has 12 residues. V lost 5 bases, J lost 11 bases, and 5 bases stayed unmatched. The CDR3 spells CASSPGGAKLFF. As DNA, the CDR3 is TGTGCCAGCAGCCCAGGGGGGGCGAAACTGTTTTTT.